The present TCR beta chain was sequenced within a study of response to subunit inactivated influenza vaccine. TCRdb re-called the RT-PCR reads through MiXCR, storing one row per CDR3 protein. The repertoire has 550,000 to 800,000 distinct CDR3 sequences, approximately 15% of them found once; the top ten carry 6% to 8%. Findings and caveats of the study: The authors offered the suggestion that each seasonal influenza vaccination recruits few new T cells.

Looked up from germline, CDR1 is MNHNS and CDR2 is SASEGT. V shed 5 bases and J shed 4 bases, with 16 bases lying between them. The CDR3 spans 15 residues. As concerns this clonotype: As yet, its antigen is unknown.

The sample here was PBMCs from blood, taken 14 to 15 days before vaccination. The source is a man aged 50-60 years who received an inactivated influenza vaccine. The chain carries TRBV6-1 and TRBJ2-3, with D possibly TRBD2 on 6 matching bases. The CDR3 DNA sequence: TGTGCCAGCAGTCGTAGCGGAAGGAGGGCAGATACGCAGTATTTT. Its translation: CASSRSGRRADTQYF.